This T cell receptor (beta chain) was profiled in a study of cytomegalovirus exposure and HLA in healthy donors. In the study overall: The study placed around 80% of its approximately 360 genotyped donors in the Caucasian-associated ancestry cluster.

Findings of the study overall: Follow-up analysis later connected one missense variant in DCLRE1C with trimming of TCR beta V- and J-genes. The productive fraction for most TCR beta V segments was about 87% or about 30% in an earlier analysis. The listing of 150 or so TCR beta chains classed them as cytomegalovirus-associated.

Regarding this clone: Its antigen is as yet unknown.

The germline CDR1 and CDR2 sequences are SQVTM and ANQGSEA. The CDR3 sequence is 12 residues long. V lost 1 base and J 6 bases, leaving 9 bases between the germline ends. The PCR used 60 Vbeta and 13 Jbeta primers. TCRdb's copy holds only in-frame clones and misses some; the assay was immunoSEQ multiplex PCR. The table lists under 200,000 clones, approximately 80% of them singletons. The specimen sequenced was PBMCs. The J gene is TRBJ1-1, the V gene TRBV29-1; tentatively, D is TRBD1 (5 bases). The receptor was derived from a woman in her fifties or sixties in good health and CMV-seropositive. The CDR3 is CSVEAGFPEAFF. Here the CDR3 DNA reads TGCAGCGTTGAAGCAGGGTTTCCTGAAGCTTTCTTT.